This TCR beta chain appears in the sequencing data of a study of tumor and adjacent non-tumor tissue in lung cancer. General study findings and limits: Higher tumor TCR diversity was associated with shorter survival.

The library came from three nested PCR rounds adapted from ARM-PCR protocols. In TCRdb, the multiplex PCR reads were re-called with MiXCR into one record per CDR3 protein. The top ten clones hold under 40% of a sample with approximately 82,000 distinct CDR3 sequences, 76% of them seen once. With respect to this clonotype: What it binds is not known. Because the CDR3 is missing its conserved closing phenylalanine or tryptophan, this is likely a read error.

This sample's RNA came from whole unsorted tissue. Distant lung tissue was collected more than 3 cm away from the tumor edge. CDR3 length: 15 residues. In germline, CDR1 is SEHNR, CDR2 FQNEAQ (reference sequence). Input material: distant non-tumor lung tissue. The chain couples TRBV7-9 to TRBJ1-6; 8 bases align to TRBD1. The receptor comes from a man between 65 and 79 years old with non-small cell lung cancer. This chain's CDR3 is CVSSLAGGYDSPLHS. CDR3 nucleotide sequence: TGTGTCAGCAGCTTAGCAGGGGGCTATGATTCACCCCTCCACTCT.